This T cell receptor beta chain emerged from a study of early T cells in non-severe SARS-CoV-2 infection (dated by TCRdb to about 2021). About the full investigation: Because TCR sequencing relied on bulk RNA taken from unsorted whole blood, pairing of alpha and beta chains was not possible.

This was a case-control study nested in a cohort of healthcare workers in London, UK, who had nasopharyngeal swab PCR tests and blood samples taken every week. Healthcare workers were enrolled in the week of the UK lockdown, from 23 to 31 March 2020, and were followed every week for up to roughly 15 weeks. The library was made by 5' RACE. The sequencing machine was a NextSeq 500. The TCR library protocol attached unique molecular identifiers to individual cDNA molecules to correct for sequencing error and PCR bias. Sequencing covered both TCR alpha and beta chains, and within each sample the abundances of alpha and beta sequences were tightly co-correlated. In the source study's methods: Decombinator V4 was used to perform V gene, J gene and CDR3 annotation of TCR sequences. TCRs were defined as expanded if a significant change between any two time points was detected under a Poisson model with p below 0.0001. TCR abundances were normalised to the total number of TCRs sequenced per sample and were expressed as counts per million. VDJdb, accessed 1 November 2021, was searched for CMV, EBV and SARS-CoV-2 annotated TCRs, with TCRs annotated for multiple antigens excluded. TCRdb reworked the public reads: Q25 trimming with fastp, MiXCR clone assembly, productive beta chains retained. Duplicate CDR3 protein sequences are folded into a single record with the most common DNA and genes. These V and J calls are TCRdb output, not the study's own analysis. This sample lists around 50,000 distinct CDR3 sequences; around an eighth were detected once. Of the sample, approximately 2.9% falls within the top ten clones.

The research as a whole found: VDJdb matching was skewed toward anti-spike CD8 responses, so virus-specific expansions were likely underestimated and private and CD4 specificities were missed.

This clonotype was counted at least ten times. It lacks a known antigen. No much larger clonotype is one base removed from it; base qualities were not supplied. The TCR was taken from an adult who was a healthcare worker with PCR-confirmed SARS-CoV-2 infection or an uninfected control (not recorded which). Sequencing was carried out using whole blood.

In nucleotide form, the sequence is TGCAGTGCTAGAGTCTCTAGCGGGAGAAGCAATGAGCAGTTCTTC. It encodes CSARVSSGRSNEQFF. The sequence joins TRBV20-1 to TRBJ2-1, with 10 bases aligning to TRBD2. For CDR1 and CDR2, the germline V gene (reference sequence) lists DFQATT and SNEGSKA. Reading from cysteine to phenylalanine, the CDR3 counts 15 amino acids. The read is trimmed to its CDR3 DNA, 45 bases read in frame from base 1. V lost 1 base and J lost 6 bases, and the count of bases not matched to a germline gene is 6.